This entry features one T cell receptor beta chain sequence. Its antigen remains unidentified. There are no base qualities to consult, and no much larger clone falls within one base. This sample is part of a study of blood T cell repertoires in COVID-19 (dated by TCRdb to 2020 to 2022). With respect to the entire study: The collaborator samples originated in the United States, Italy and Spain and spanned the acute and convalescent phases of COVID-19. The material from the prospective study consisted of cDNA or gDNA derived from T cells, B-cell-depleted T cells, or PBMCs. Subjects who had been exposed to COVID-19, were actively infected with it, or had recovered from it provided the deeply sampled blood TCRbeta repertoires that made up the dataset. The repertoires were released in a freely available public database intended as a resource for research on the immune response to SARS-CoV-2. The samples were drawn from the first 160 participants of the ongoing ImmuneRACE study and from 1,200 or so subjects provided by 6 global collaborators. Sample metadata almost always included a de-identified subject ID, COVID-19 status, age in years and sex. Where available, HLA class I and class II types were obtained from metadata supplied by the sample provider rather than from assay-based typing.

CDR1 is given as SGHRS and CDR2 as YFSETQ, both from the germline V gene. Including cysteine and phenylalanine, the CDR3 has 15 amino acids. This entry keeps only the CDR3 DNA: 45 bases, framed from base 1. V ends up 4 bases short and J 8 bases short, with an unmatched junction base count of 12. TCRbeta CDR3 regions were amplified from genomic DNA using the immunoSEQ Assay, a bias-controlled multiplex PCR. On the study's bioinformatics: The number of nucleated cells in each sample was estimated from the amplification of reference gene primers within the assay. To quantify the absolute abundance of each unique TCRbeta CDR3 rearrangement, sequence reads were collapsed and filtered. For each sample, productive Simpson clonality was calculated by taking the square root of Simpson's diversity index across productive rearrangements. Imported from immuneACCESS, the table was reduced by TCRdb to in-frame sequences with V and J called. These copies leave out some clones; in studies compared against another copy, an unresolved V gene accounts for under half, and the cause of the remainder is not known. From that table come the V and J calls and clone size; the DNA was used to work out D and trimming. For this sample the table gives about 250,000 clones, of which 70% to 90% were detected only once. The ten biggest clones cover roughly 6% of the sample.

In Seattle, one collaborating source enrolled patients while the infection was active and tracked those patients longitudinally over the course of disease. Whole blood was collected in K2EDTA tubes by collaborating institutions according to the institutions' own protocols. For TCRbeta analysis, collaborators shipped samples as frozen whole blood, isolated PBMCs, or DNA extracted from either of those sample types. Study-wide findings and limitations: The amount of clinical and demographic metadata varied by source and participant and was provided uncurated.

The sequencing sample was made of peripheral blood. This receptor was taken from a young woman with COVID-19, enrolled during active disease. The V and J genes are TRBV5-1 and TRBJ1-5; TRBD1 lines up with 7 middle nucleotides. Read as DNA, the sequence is TGCGCCAGCAGCCCCGGACAGGCCTTTGGGGAGCCCCAGCATTTT. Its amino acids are CASSPGQAFGEPQHF.